This T cell receptor (beta chain) originates from a study of cytomegalovirus exposure and HLA in healthy donors. Notes on the study in general: Later analysis identified several of the most significant clusters that appeared linked to common viral pathogens. Altogether, 160 or so TCR beta chains were recorded as cytomegalovirus-associated. Association with HLA alleles at 0.05 false discovery rate was found for 16,951 TCR beta sequences in a later analysis.

The PCR made use of 60 Vbeta and 13 Jbeta primers. Clones were sequenced by immunoSEQ multiplex PCR, and TCRdb holds only the in-frame ones, with some missing. This sample has about 160,000 clones, with about 80% found just once. The count of this clone is one. The antigen remains undetermined. The CDR3 length is 17 residues. The germline V gene has CDR1 MNHNS and CDR2 SASEGT. The ends lost 1 base at V and 2 bases at J; junction bases unmatched: 3. The donors gave bone marrow, and they were healthy. V gene TRBV6-1 combines with J gene TRBJ2-1, with TRBD1 matching 12 bases. The receptor comes from a man aged 35 to 55 in good health and CMV-seronegative. Sequencing input: PBMCs. This CDR3 reads CASSEDWDRGPYNEQFF. The CDR3 nucleotides are TGTGCCAGCAGTGAAGATTGGGACAGGGGGCCCTACAATGAGCAGTTCTTC.